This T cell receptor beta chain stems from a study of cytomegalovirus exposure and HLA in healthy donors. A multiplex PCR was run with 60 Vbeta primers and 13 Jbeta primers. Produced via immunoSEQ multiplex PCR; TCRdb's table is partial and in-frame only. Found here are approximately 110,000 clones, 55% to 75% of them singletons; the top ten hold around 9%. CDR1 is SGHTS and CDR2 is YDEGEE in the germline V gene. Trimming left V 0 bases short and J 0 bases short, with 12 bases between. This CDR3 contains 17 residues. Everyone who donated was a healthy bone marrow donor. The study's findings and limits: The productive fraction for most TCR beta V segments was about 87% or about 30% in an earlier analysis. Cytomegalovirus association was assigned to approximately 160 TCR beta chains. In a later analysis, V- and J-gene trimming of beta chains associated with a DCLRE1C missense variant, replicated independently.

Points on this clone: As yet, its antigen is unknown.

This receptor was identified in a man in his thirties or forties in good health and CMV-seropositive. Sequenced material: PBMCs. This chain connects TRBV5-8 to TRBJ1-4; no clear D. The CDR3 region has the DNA TGTGCCAGCAGCTTGGACAGCCTGGTTGCAACTAATGAAAAACTGTTTTTT. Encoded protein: CASSLDSLVATNEKLFF.